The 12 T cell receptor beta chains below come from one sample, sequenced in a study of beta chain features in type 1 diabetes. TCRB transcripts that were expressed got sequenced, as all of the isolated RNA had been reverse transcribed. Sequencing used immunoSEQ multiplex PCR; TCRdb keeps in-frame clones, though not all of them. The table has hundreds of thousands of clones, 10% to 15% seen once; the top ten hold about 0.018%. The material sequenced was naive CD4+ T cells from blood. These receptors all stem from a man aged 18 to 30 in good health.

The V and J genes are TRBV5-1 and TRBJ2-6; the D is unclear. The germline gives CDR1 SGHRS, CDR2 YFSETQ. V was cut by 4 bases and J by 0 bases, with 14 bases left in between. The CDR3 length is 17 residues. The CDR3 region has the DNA TGCGCCAGCAGCCCAACTGGGCCCAACTCTGGGGCCAACGTCCTGACTTTC. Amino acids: CASSPTGPNSGANVLTF.

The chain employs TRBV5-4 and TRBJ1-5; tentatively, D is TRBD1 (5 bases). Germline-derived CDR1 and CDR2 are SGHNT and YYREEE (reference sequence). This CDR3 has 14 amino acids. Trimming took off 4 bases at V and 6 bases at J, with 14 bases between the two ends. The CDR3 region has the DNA TGTGCCAGCAGCGCGCAGGGTTCAGGTCAGCCCCAGCATTTT. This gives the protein CASSAQGSGQPQHF. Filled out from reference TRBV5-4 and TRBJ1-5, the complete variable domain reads ETGVTQSPTHLIKTRGQQVTLRCSSQSGHNTVSWYQQALGQGPQFIFQYYREEENGRGNFPPRFSGLQFPNYSSELNVNALELDDSALYLCASSAQGSGQPQHFGDGTRLSIL.

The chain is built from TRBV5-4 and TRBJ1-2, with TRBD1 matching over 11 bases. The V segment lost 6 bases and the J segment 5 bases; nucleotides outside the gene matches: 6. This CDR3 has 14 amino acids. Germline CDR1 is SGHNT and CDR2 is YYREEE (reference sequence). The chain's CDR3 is CASMRDRGGYGYTF. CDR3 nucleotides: TGTGCCAGCATGCGGGACAGGGGGGGTTATGGCTACACCTTC.

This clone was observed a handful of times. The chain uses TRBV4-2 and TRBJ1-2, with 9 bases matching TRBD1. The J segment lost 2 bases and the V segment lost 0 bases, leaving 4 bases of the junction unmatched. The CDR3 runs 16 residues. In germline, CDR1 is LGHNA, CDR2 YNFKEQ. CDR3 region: CASSQDRGQGNYGYTF. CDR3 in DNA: TGTGCCAGCAGCCAAGATCGGGGACAGGGAAACTATGGCTACACCTTC.

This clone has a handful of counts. The CDR3, as DNA: TGCAGTGCTAGAGAAAGCGCTGAAGCTTTCTTT. Protein product: CSARESAEAFF. The rearrangement joins TRBV20-1 to TRBJ1-1, with D uncertain. Trimming removed 0 bases at V and 6 bases at J, with 5 bases between. Germline loops: CDR1 DFQATT, CDR2 SNEGSKA (reference sequence). The CDR3 spans 11 residues.

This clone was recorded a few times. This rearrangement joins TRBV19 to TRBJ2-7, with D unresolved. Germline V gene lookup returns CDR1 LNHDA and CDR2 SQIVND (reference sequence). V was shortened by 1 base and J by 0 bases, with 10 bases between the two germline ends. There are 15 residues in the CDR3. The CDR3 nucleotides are TGTGCCAGTAGTATAGGACTGGTAAACTCCTACGAGCAGTACTTC. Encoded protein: CASSIGLVNSYEQYF.

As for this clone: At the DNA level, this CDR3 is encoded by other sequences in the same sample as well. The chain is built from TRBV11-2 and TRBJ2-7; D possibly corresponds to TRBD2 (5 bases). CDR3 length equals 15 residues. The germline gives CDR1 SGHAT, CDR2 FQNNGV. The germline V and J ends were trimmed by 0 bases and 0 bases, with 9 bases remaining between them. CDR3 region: CASSLDRGSSYEQYF. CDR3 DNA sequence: TGTGCCAGCAGCTTAGACCGGGGTTCCTCCTACGAGCAGTACTTC.

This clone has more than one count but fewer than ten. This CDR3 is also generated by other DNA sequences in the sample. The CDR3 nucleotides read TGTGCCAGCTCACCGACCGGGGGAGAGACCCAGTACTTC. Its translation is CASSPTGGETQYF. The chain couples TRBV18 to TRBJ2-5; TRBD2 is a possible D gene (6 bases). This CDR3 region has 13 residues. Germline values: CDR1 KGHSH, CDR2 LQKENI. Trimming took 3 bases from V and 4 from J, leaving 9 bases between them.

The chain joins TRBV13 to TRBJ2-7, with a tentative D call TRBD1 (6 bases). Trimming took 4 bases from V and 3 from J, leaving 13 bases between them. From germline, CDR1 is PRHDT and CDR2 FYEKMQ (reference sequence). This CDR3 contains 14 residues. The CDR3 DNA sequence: TGTGCCAGCAGCTCTCGACAGGCCAGCTACGAGCAGTACTTC. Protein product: CASSSRQASYEQYF.

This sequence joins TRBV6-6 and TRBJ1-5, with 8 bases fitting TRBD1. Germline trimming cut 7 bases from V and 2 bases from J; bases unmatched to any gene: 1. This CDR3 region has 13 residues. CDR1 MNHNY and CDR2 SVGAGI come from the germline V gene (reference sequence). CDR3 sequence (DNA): TGTGCCAGCATGGACAGGGGCAATCAGCCCCAGCATTTT. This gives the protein CASMDRGNQPQHF.

The CDR3 spells CASSVGLRRGTYNEQFF. The DNA of the CDR3 is TGTGCCAGTAGTGTCGGCCTAAGGCGGGGGACTTACAATGAGCAGTTCTTC. The chain links TRBV19 to TRBJ2-1, with 7 positions matching TRBD2. Germline lookup yields CDR1 LNHDA and CDR2 SQIVND (reference sequence). The CDR3 has 17 amino acids. The junction had 14 bases not matched to a gene; V was cut back by 5 bases and J by 4 bases.

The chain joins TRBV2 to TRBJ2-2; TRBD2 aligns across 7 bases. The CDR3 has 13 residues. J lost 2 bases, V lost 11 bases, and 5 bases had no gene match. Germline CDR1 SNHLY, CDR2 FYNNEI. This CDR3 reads CARASGNTGELFF. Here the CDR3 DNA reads TGTGCCCGAGCTAGCGGTAACACCGGGGAGCTGTTTTTT.